This record concerns one T cell receptor beta chain sequence. V lost 2 bases, J lost 9 bases, and 20 bases lay in between. This CDR3 contains 16 residues. Germline lookup yields CDR1 SGHVS and CDR2 FQNEAQ. TCRdb's table, derived via immunoSEQ multiplex PCR, lists solely in-frame clones and lacks some. The sample lists approximately 32,000 clones; 65% to 90% were seen once. The sample comes from a study of PD-L1 blockade in urothelial cancer. The V call is TRBV7-8, the J call TRBJ2-1; tentatively, D is TRBD2 (5 bases). This TCR came from a man in his fifties or sixties with urothelial cancer. The sequencing here drew on PBMCs, taken around atezolizumab (anti-PD-L1) treatment. CDR3 sequence: CASSLLVSSKGIEQFF. CDR3 DNA sequence: TGTGCCAGCAGCTTATTGGTGTCTAGCAAGGGCATTGAGCAGTTCTTC.